Listed below are T cell receptor beta chains from one sample, sequenced in a study of neurological immune-mediated disorders. TCRdb passed the 5' RACE reads through MiXCR, listing each CDR3 protein once. This table holds tens of thousands of distinct CDR3 sequences, just over 2.5% found once. Sequenced input: PBMCs. Every receptor here comes from a woman aged 25 to 39 with multiple sclerosis. CDR3s include the opening cysteine and the closing phenylalanine or tryptophan. Fields, in order: D gene, V gene, J gene, clone size, CDR3 DNA, CDR3 protein. A D gene is named only where the DNA matches it firmly. The size field reads once, few, many or a size class.

D: -
V: TRBV18
J: TRBJ1-1
size: many
DNA: TGTGCCAGCTCTCTCCGGGAGGCGAACACTGAAGCTTTCTTT
CDR3: CASSLREANTEAFF

D: TRBD1
V: TRBV29-1
J: TRBJ2-7
size: many
DNA: TGCAGCGTTGATGGACAGGGGCGCGAGCAGTACTTC
CDR3: CSVDGQGREQYF

D: TRBD2
V: TRBV3-1
J: TRBJ2-5
size: many
DNA: TGTGCCAGCAGCCTGGGACTATGGGCCCAGTACTTC
CDR3: CASSLGLWAQYF

D: -
V: TRBV7-9
J: TRBJ2-5
size: many
DNA: TGTGCCAGCAGCCCCCAGCCCCTAGAGGAGGAGACCCAGTACTTC
CDR3: CASSPQPLEEETQYF

D: TRBD1
V: TRBV20-1
J: TRBJ2-1
size: many
DNA: TGCAGTGCTAGAGAGGTGACAGGGACGGGAAATGAGCAGTTCTTC
CDR3: CSAREVTGTGNEQFF

D: TRBD2
V: TRBV5-1
J: TRBJ2-7
size: many
DNA: TGCGCCAGCAGCTTAATCCCAGGGCTAGCGGGAGGCGAGCAGTACTTC
CDR3: CASSLIPGLAGGEQYF

D: -
V: TRBV28
J: TRBJ2-2
size: many
DNA: TGTGCCAGCAGTTTCCAGCGGAACACCGGGGAGCTGTTTTTT
CDR3: CASSFQRNTGELFF

D: TRBD1
V: TRBV24-1
J: TRBJ1-1
size: many
DNA: TGTGCCACACAGGGACAGGGAGCTGAAGCTTTCTTT
CDR3: CATQGQGAEAFF

D: -
V: TRBV5-1
J: TRBJ2-2
size: many
DNA: TGCGCCAGCAGAATGGAGGGAGCGGCGAACACCGGGGAGCTGTTTTTT
CDR3: CASRMEGAANTGELFF

D: TRBD2
V: TRBV20-1
J: TRBJ2-5
size: many
DNA: TGCAGTGCTGCGGGAGGGCCAGAGACCCAGTACTTC
CDR3: CSAAGGPETQYF

D: -
V: TRBV20-1
J: TRBJ2-2
size: many
DNA: TGCGGGATTGCGGGGGCAGGCACCGGGGAGCTGTTTTTT
CDR3: CGIAGAGTGELFF

D: -
V: TRBV9
J: TRBJ1-2
size: few
DNA: TGTGCCAGCAGCGACAGCCTTAACTATGGCCAAACCTTC
CDR3: CASSDSLNYGQTF

D: TRBD1
V: TRBV12-3/TRBV12-4
J: TRBJ1-1
size: many
DNA: TGTGCCAGCATTTTTTTACCCGGGACAGGGGGCGCGAACACTGAAGCTTTCTTT
CDR3: CASIFLPGTGGANTEAFF

D: -
V: TRBV19
J: TRBJ1-1
size: many
DNA: TGTGCCAGTAGGGAGGGTTGGACTGAAGCTTTCTTT
CDR3: CASREGWTEAFF

D: TRBD2
V: TRBV20-1
J: TRBJ2-7
size: many
DNA: TGCAGTGCTAGAAAGGATACTAGCGGGAGTAACGAGCAGTACTTC
CDR3: CSARKDTSGSNEQYF

D: -
V: TRBV20-1
J: TRBJ1-2
size: many
DNA: TGCAGTGCTAGAGACCCAGGTCCCGTCTATGGCTACACCTTC
CDR3: CSARDPGPVYGYTF

D: -
V: TRBV24-1
J: TRBJ1-2
size: many
DNA: TGTGCCACCAGTGATTCGTACTATGGCTACACCTTC
CDR3: CATSDSYYGYTF

D: TRBD2
V: TRBV28
J: TRBJ2-3
size: many
DNA: TGTGCCAGCACTAGCGGAGTCACAGATACGCAGTATTTT
CDR3: CASTSGVTDTQYF

D: TRBD2
V: TRBV28
J: TRBJ2-1
size: many
DNA: TGTGCCAGCAGTTTGGCTAGCGGGAGAGGTGAGCAGTTCTTC
CDR3: CASSLASGRGEQFF

D: TRBD1
V: TRBV18
J: TRBJ1-4
size: many
DNA: TGTGCCAGCTCACCACCGGGACAGGGGTACGAAAAACTGTTTTTT
CDR3: CASSPPGQGYEKLFF

D: TRBD1
V: TRBV5-1
J: TRBJ1-2
size: many
DNA: TGCGCCAGCAGCTCCCAGACAGGGGGCAGCTATGGCTACACCTTC
CDR3: CASSSQTGGSYGYTF

D: TRBD2
V: TRBV29-1
J: TRBJ2-7
size: many
DNA: TGCAGCGTTGTCCCAGCGGGGCTCTTCGGCGGGGAGCAGTACTTC
CDR3: CSVVPAGLFGGEQYF

D: -
V: TRBV2
J: TRBJ2-5
size: many
DNA: TGTGCCAGCAGTGAAACCGTTCCCCAAGAGACCCAGTACTTC
CDR3: CASSETVPQETQYF

D: TRBD1
V: TRBV7-2
J: TRBJ1-5
size: many
DNA: TGTGCCAGCAGCTACGGGACAGGCAATCAGCCCCAGCATTTT
CDR3: CASSYGTGNQPQHF

D: -
V: TRBV12-3/TRBV12-4
J: TRBJ2-7
size: many
DNA: TGTGCCAGCAGTATAAGGGACGGTGACTACGAGCAGTACTTC
CDR3: CASSIRDGDYEQYF

D: -
V: TRBV7-8
J: TRBJ2-7
size: many
DNA: TGTGCCAGCAGCTGGGGAGCCTACGAGCAGTACTTC
CDR3: CASSWGAYEQYF

D: -
V: TRBV21-1
J: TRBJ1-1
size: many
DNA: TGTGCCAGCAGCAAGGACTTCAGCCTCATGAACACTGAAGCTTTCTTT
CDR3: CASSKDFSLMNTEAFF

D: TRBD2
V: TRBV7-2
J: TRBJ2-1
size: few
DNA: TGTGCCAGCAGCCCCGTTTTACTAGCGGGAGGCAGTGGTGAGCAGTTCTTC
CDR3: CASSPVLLAGGSGEQFF

D: TRBD1
V: TRBV14
J: TRBJ1-2
size: many
DNA: TGTGCCAGCAGCCGTCTGGGACAGGGGGGTGGCTACACCTTC
CDR3: CASSRLGQGGGYTF

D: TRBD2
V: TRBV11-2
J: TRBJ2-1
size: many
DNA: TGTGCCAGCAGGTGGACTAGCGGAGCGGCCTACAATGAGCAGTTCTTC
CDR3: CASRWTSGAAYNEQFF

D: TRBD1
V: TRBV20-1
J: TRBJ1-2
size: many
DNA: TGCAGTGCTAGCAGACAGGGCCGGGGTGTAAGTTCGGGCTACACCTTC
CDR3: CSASRQGRGVSSGYTF

D: TRBD1
V: TRBV20-1
J: TRBJ1-6
size: many
DNA: TGCAGTGCTGGGACAGGGAGAGATTCACCCCTCCACTTT
CDR3: CSAGTGRDSPLHF

D: -
V: TRBV7-2
J: TRBJ2-1
size: many
DNA: TGTGCCAGCAGCTTAGCTACGGGTCCTAATGAGCAGTTCTTC
CDR3: CASSLATGPNEQFF

D: -
V: TRBV5-5
J: TRBJ2-7
size: many
DNA: TGTGCCAGCAGCCCCCGGGACGGAACCTACGAGCAGTACTTC
CDR3: CASSPRDGTYEQYF

D: -
V: TRBV5-6
J: TRBJ1-2
size: many
DNA: TGTGCCAGCGGACCACTCTCGCAGGGTAACTATGGCTACACCTTC
CDR3: CASGPLSQGNYGYTF

D: -
V: TRBV5-1
J: TRBJ1-5
size: many
DNA: TGCGCCAGCAGCTTAACGACAGGACAAAATCAGCCCCAGCATTTT
CDR3: CASSLTTGQNQPQHF

D: -
V: TRBV12-3/TRBV12-4
J: TRBJ1-5
size: many
DNA: TGTGCCAGCAGTCGGGGGGGGCCTAAACAGCCCCAGCATTTT
CDR3: CASSRGGPKQPQHF

D: TRBD2
V: TRBV7-2
J: TRBJ2-1
size: many
DNA: TGTGCCAGCGGACCTAGCGGGAGGGCCTCGAATGAGCAGTTCTTC
CDR3: CASGPSGRASNEQFF

D: -
V: TRBV25-1
J: TRBJ2-1
size: many
DNA: TGTGCCAGCAGATGGGGAAGGGGGCGGGATCCTGGCAATGAGCAGTTCTTC
CDR3: CASRWGRGRDPGNEQFF

D: -
V: TRBV5-1
J: TRBJ1-2
size: many
DNA: TGCGCCAGCAGCTTGGTGTTCCGGGGCCGCAATGACTATGGCTACACCTTC
CDR3: CASSLVFRGRNDYGYTF

D: TRBD2
V: TRBV7-2
J: TRBJ2-1
size: many
DNA: TGTGCCAGCAGCTTTGGACTAGATTACTACAATGAGCAGTTCTTC
CDR3: CASSFGLDYYNEQFF

D: -
V: TRBV5-5
J: TRBJ2-7
size: many
DNA: TGTGCCAGCAGCTGGGTTTCCTCCTACGAGCAGTACTTC
CDR3: CASSWVSSYEQYF

D: TRBD2
V: TRBV2
J: TRBJ2-1
size: many
DNA: TGTGCCTGCACTAGCGGGTTTAGGAATGAGCAGTTCTTC
CDR3: CACTSGFRNEQFF

D: TRBD1
V: TRBV20-1
J: TRBJ1-5
size: many
DNA: TGCAGTGCTATATACACGACAGGGAATAGCAATCAGCCCCAGCATTTT
CDR3: CSAIYTTGNSNQPQHF

D: -
V: TRBV10-3
J: TRBJ1-4
size: many
DNA: TGTGCCATCAGTGAGGGGAATAATGAAAAACTGTTTTTT
CDR3: CAISEGNNEKLFF

D: TRBD2
V: TRBV7-2
J: TRBJ2-2
size: many
DNA: TGTGCCAGCAGCTTATTAGCGGGAGGGCTAGCCGGGGAGCTGTTTTTT
CDR3: CASSLLAGGLAGELFF

D: TRBD1
V: TRBV12-3/TRBV12-4
J: TRBJ1-5
size: many
DNA: TGTGCCAGCAGTTTCGGGACAGTTATCCAGCCCCAGCATTTT
CDR3: CASSFGTVIQPQHF